This T cell receptor beta chain is from a study of shared clonotypes between healthy human individuals. The CDR3 is made up of 16 amino acids. V lost 6 bases and J lost 6; bases outside the gene matches: 15. From germline, CDR1 is ENHRY and CDR2 SYGVKD. Produced via immunoSEQ multiplex PCR; TCRdb's table is partial and in-frame only. The sample yields 2 million to 2.5 million clones, 85% to 95% seen once. The chain recombines TRBV10-3 with TRBJ1-2; 8 bases are a match to TRBD1. The source is a man aged 18 to 30 in good health. Some clones in this sample may be carry-over from other donors' samples. The sequenced sample consisted of naive CD4+ T cells from PBMCs. Subset defined: CD45RA+ positively selected. This chain's CDR3 is CAISGPGTGDLDGYTF. The CDR3 DNA reads TGTGCCATCAGCGGCCCCGGGACAGGAGATCTTGATGGCTACACCTTC.